This TCR beta chain was obtained from a study of T cells after yellow fever vaccination. Study results and caveats: Post-booster repertoires again held most primary-vaccination clones (about 96% CD4, roughly 88% CD8). On re-exposure, the response was weaker but peaked faster, at day 5 versus 15. Clonotypes found in both CD4 and CD8 compartments made up a small share. Abundant clonotypes from the bulk population could contaminate FACS-sorted repertoires.

Germline lookup yields CDR1 SNHLY and CDR2 FYNNEI. The ends were cut back, 7 bases at V and 3 bases at J, with 19 bases in the middle. The CDR3 runs 17 residues. TCRdb itself ran the 5' RACE reads through MiXCR, one entry per CDR3 protein. The top ten hold 25% of the sample, which has roughly 110,000 distinct CDR3 sequences, 8.4% seen once. Details on this clonotype: What it recognizes is unknown.

Material: CD8+ T cells sorted from PBMCs, obtained 45 days after the yellow fever booster vaccination. This chain connects TRBV2 to TRBJ2-6; perhaps TRBD1 as D (6 bases). This receptor was taken from a man aged 25 to 45 who received the YFV17D yellow fever vaccine. The CDR3 DNA is TGTGCCAGCATGATGGTAGACAGGTCAGATGGGGCCAACGTCCTGACTTTC. It specifies CASMMVDRSDGANVLTF.